These 2 T cell receptor beta chains were all obtained from the same sample, sequenced in a study of human T cells and chemical hapten exposure. One entry per CDR3 protein results from TCRdb running MiXCR on the RACE reads. The sample records fewer than 150,000 distinct CDR3 sequences, around an eighth being singletons. Specified time point: pre-sensitization, week 0. Described treatment: therapeutic diphenylcyclopropenone sensitization with weekly scalp DPC. The starting material was whole blood, obtained in connection with sensitization to the hapten diphenylcyclopropenone (DPC). The receptors were gathered from a woman aged 18 to 35 with alopecia areata. Some clones in this sample may be carry-over from other donors' samples.

The gene calls are TRBV14 and TRBJ1-1, with D hard to call. The ends were cut back, 0 bases at V and 3 bases at J, with 5 bases in the middle. Germline V gene lookup returns CDR1 SGHDN and CDR2 FVKESK. This CDR3 has 13 residues. The DNA for the CDR3 is TGTGCCAGCAGCCAAGACGGCTACACTGAAGCTTTCTTT. Amino acids: CASSQDGYTEAFF.

The table lists this clonotype with many counts. The V gene is TRBV4-3, the J gene TRBJ2-7; 7 bases are shared with TRBD1. From germline, CDR1 is LGHNA and CDR2 YSLEER. The ends lost 4 bases at V and 4 bases at J; junction bases unmatched: 10. This CDR3 has 15 amino acids. CDR3 loop: CASSLEGGRIYEQYF. The CDR3 DNA follows: TGCGCCAGCAGCCTCGAAGGGGGCAGGATTTACGAGCAGTACTTC.